The 21 T cell receptor beta chains in this list originate from one sample, sequenced in a study of monozygotic twins with cystic fibrosis. The assay was immunoSEQ multiplex PCR, and TCRdb's table has in-frame clones only and misses some. The sample holds 25,000 to 30,000 clones, around 96% seen once. The sample taken for sequencing was blood. Receptor source: a girl aged 2 to 9 with cystic fibrosis.

In this sample, this clone turned up once. The J gene is TRBJ2-5, the V gene TRBV7-2, with no clear D. The CDR3 sequence is 11 residues long. V lost 4 bases, J lost 4 bases, and 4 bases lay in between. Per the germline V gene, CDR1 is SGHTA and CDR2 is FQGNSA. The CDR3 DNA reads as TGTGCCAGCAGCTACCGAGAGACCCAGTACTTC. As protein: CASSYRETQYF. Full variable domain (missing parts from reference TRBV7-2 and TRBJ2-5): GAGVSQSPSNKVTEKGKDVELRCDPISGHTALYWYRQSLGQGLEFLIYFQGNSAPDKSGLPSDRFSAERTGGSVSTLTIQRTQQEDSAVYLCASSYRETQYFGPGTRLLVL.

The genes are TRBV6-4 and TRBJ2-1; 10 bases align to TRBD2. This CDR3 contains 15 residues. J gave up 6 bases and V 2 bases, and 4 bases lay outside the gene matches. Looked up from germline, CDR1 is MRHNA and CDR2 is SNTAGT. The CDR3 bases are TGTGCCAGCAGTGACAAAGCGGGAGGGGTCAATGAGCAGTTCTTC. This encodes CASSDKAGGVNEQFF.

Judged by abundance, this clone is medium-sized. The chain has TRBV2 and TRBJ1-1; D remains unclear. The CDR3 runs to 15 residues. V lost 0 bases and J 0 bases, leaving 8 bases between the germline ends. Per germline, CDR1 SNHLY and CDR2 FYNNEI. The CDR3 DNA sequence: TGTGCCAGCAGTGAAGCGCCAGTCTTGAACACTGAAGCTTTCTTT. This sequence encodes CASSEAPVLNTEAFF. Combining the CDR3 with reference TRBV2 and TRBJ1-1 gives the whole variable domain EPEVTQTPSHQVTQMGQEVILRCVPISNHLYFYWYRQILGQKVEFLVSFYNNEISEKSEIFDDQFSVERPDGSNFTLKIRSTKLEDSAMYFCASSEAPVLNTEAFFGQGTRLTVV.

The genes are TRBV25-1 and TRBJ2-2, with D tentatively TRBD1 or TRBD2 (5 bases each). Per germline, CDR1 MGHDK and CDR2 SYGVNS. Trimming took off 5 bases at V and 7 bases at J, with 20 bases between the two ends. The CDR3 is 16 residues long. The chain's CDR3 is CASSPGTTQPSGELFF. The CDR3 nucleotides are TGTGCCAGCAGTCCTGGGACGACGCAACCAAGCGGGGAGCTGTTTTTT.

The chain couples TRBV9 to TRBJ2-2; D assignment may be TRBD1 or TRBD2 (5 bases each). Trimming cost V 0 bases and J 4 bases, with 10 bases left between them. The CDR3 is 15 amino acids. Germline values: CDR1 SGDLS, CDR2 YYNGEE. The CDR3 reads CASSVGGSSTGELFF. CDR3 bases: TGTGCCAGCAGCGTAGGGGGGAGTAGCACCGGGGAGCTGTTTTTT.

The chain carries TRBV6-1 and TRBJ2-7; TRBD2 matches at 7 bases. The trim removed 2 bases at V and 2 bases at J, leaving 6 bases unmatched. CDR1 is MNHNS, CDR2 SASEGT, per germline. The CDR3 length is 15 residues. The CDR3 nucleotides are TGTGCCAGCAGTGAAAGTACTAGCGTAACCTACGAGCAGTACTTC. This gives the protein CASSESTSVTYEQYF.

This chain joins TRBV14 and TRBJ1-2, with D tentatively TRBD1 (5 bases). Germline V gives CDR1 SGHDN, CDR2 FVKESK. V was clipped by 1 base and J by 6 bases, with 18 bases between them. There are 16 residues in the CDR3. The CDR3 DNA sequence: TGTGCCAGCAGCCAAGTAGGGCCTCAGCGGGGGAATGGCTACACCTTC. Translated: CASSQVGPQRGNGYTF.

The chain joins TRBV7-6 to TRBJ1-2; a possible D gene is TRBD1 (5 bases). This CDR3 is built from 13 residues. Germline loops: CDR1 SGHVS, CDR2 FNYEAQ. Trimming removed 4 bases at V and 7 bases at J, with 13 bases between. The CDR3 here is CASSSLRGSGYTF. As DNA, the CDR3 is TGTGCCAGCAGCTCTTTACGGGGGTCTGGCTACACCTTC.

The chain combines TRBV5-1 with TRBJ2-7; 7 bases map to TRBD2. The germline V gene has CDR1 SGHRS and CDR2 YFSETQ. This CDR3 is built from 14 residues. The V and J ends lost 3 bases and 3 bases, in that order; junction bases with no gene match: 6. The CDR3 sequence is CASSSSSGNYEQYF. In DNA form, the CDR3 reads TGCGCCAGCAGCTCGTCTAGCGGAAACTACGAGCAGTACTTC.

The chain carries TRBV7-2 and TRBJ2-1; the match to TRBD2 covers 9 bases. Germline trimming cut 0 bases from V and 1 base from J; bases unmatched to any gene: 4. The CDR3 runs to 17 residues. Germline CDR1 SGHTA, CDR2 FQGNSA. The DNA of the CDR3 is TGTGCCAGCAGCTTAGCTAGCAGCGGGAGGTCCTACAATGAGCAGTTCTTC. Protein: CASSLASSGRSYNEQFF. The full variable domain, completed using reference TRBV7-2 and TRBJ2-1, is GAGVSQSPSNKVTEKGKDVELRCDPISGHTALYWYRQSLGQGLEFLIYFQGNSAPDKSGLPSDRFSAERTGGSVSTLTIQRTQQEDSAVYLCASSLASSGRSYNEQFFGPGTRLTVL.

J is TRBJ2-7 and V is TRBV6-5; D is undetermined. V shed 2 bases and J shed 2 bases, with 10 bases lying between them. This CDR3 is 14 amino acids long. Germline V gene data show CDR1 as MNHEY and CDR2 as SVGAGI. The chain's CDR3 is CASSYGHSPYEQYF. In DNA form, the CDR3 reads TGTGCCAGCAGTTACGGCCACAGCCCCTACGAGCAGTACTTC.

The chain carries TRBV27 and TRBJ2-2; D is uncertain. V was cut by 5 bases and J by 5 bases, with 9 bases left in between. The CDR3 has 13 amino acids. CDR1 and CDR2 from the germline V gene are MNHEY and SMNVEV (reference sequence). Here the CDR3 reads CASSPPETGELFF. The CDR3 DNA sequence: TGTGCCAGCAGTCCCCCGGAGACCGGGGAGCTGTTTTTT.

CDR3 sequence reads: CASSRQGVETQYF. CDR3 sequence (DNA): TGTGCCAGCAGTCGACAGGGCGTTGAGACCCAGTACTTC. This sequence joins TRBV28 and TRBJ2-5; 7 positions match TRBD1. Germline loops: CDR1 MDHEN, CDR2 SYDVKM. V lost 5 bases, J lost 5 bases, and 5 bases stayed unmatched. The CDR3 is 13 amino acids. The full variable domain, its missing parts supplied by reference TRBV28 and TRBJ2-5, is DVKVTQSSRYLVKRTGEKVFLECVQDMDHENMFWYRQDPGLGLRLIYFSYDVKMKEKGDIPEGYSVSREKKERFSLILESASTNQTSMYLCASSRQGVETQYFGPGTRLLVL.

The chain has TRBV7-8 and TRBJ2-7; possible D gene TRBD2, 6 bases. The germline gives CDR1 SGHVS, CDR2 FQNEAQ. V lost 4 bases to trimming and J lost 4 bases, with 23 bases between them. The length of the CDR3 is 17 residues. CDR3 DNA: TGTGCCAGCAGCTACATCTTAGCGCCGAAGGGGAGGTACGAGCAGTACTTC. Encoded protein: CASSYILAPKGRYEQYF.

The rearrangement joins TRBV4-3 to TRBJ1-2; D may be TRBD1 (5 bases). This CDR3 is built from 14 residues. V was shortened by 1 base and J by 3 bases, with 9 bases between the two germline ends. Looked up from germline, CDR1 is LGHNA and CDR2 is YSLEER. The CDR3 reads CASSQVGQYYGYTF. The CDR3 DNA reads as TGCGCCAGCAGCCAAGTAGGACAATACTATGGCTACACCTTC.

The chain uses TRBV5-1 and TRBJ1-2; no clear D. This CDR3 comprises 14 residues. Germline CDR1 and CDR2: SGHRS and YFSETQ. The germline V and J ends were trimmed by 3 bases and 4 bases, with 13 bases remaining between them. Here the CDR3 reads CASSSEEASYGYTF. The CDR3 DNA sequence: TGCGCCAGCAGCTCAGAGGAGGCTAGCTATGGCTACACCTTC.

The chain carries TRBV27 and TRBJ2-2; TRBD2 matches at 8 bases. Germline V gene sequence: CDR1 MNHEY, CDR2 SMNVEV (reference sequence). The CDR3 runs 15 residues. The J segment lost 6 bases and the V segment lost 6 bases, leaving 9 bases of the junction unmatched. CDR3 in amino acids: CASSPGGGASGELFF. CDR3 DNA sequence: TGTGCCAGCAGCCCCGGGGGGGGCGCTTCCGGGGAGCTGTTTTTT.

The rearrangement uses TRBV7-9 and TRBJ1-1, with D unclear. CDR1 SEHNR and CDR2 FQNEAQ come from the germline V gene (reference sequence). This CDR3 contains 14 residues. Trimming took off 5 bases at V and 3 bases at J, with 13 bases between the two ends. CDR3 nucleotides: TGTGCCAGCAGCCCCCCAGGTTCGGACACTGAAGCTTTCTTT. Translating gives CASSPPGSDTEAFF.

The rearrangement uses TRBV9 and TRBJ2-1, with 13 bases that match TRBD2. The CDR3 extends over 18 amino acids. Germline V CDR1 and CDR2: SGDLS, YYNGEE. Trimming removed 0 bases from V and 5 bases from J; junction bases left unmatched: 8. This chain's CDR3 is CASSVGLEGTSGNNEQFF. DNA of the CDR3: TGTGCCAGCAGCGTAGGATTGGAAGGGACTAGCGGGAACAATGAGCAGTTCTTC.

In this sample, this clone turned up once. The chain uses TRBV14 and TRBJ2-7; 7 positions match TRBD1. After removal of 0 bases from V and 6 bases from J, the junction contained 8 bases not matched to a gene. Germline V gives CDR1 SGHDN, CDR2 FVKESK. This CDR3 is 15 amino acids long. This CDR3 reads CASSQDLTRGLEQYF. As DNA, the CDR3 is TGTGCCAGCAGCCAAGATTTGACAAGGGGGCTCGAGCAGTACTTC.

The chain employs TRBV30 and TRBJ1-5; D remains ambiguous. Trimming removed 1 base at V and 0 bases at J, with 10 bases between. The CDR3 consists of 15 residues. The V gene's germline CDR1 is GTSNPN and CDR2 SVGIG (reference sequence). In DNA form, the CDR3 reads TGTGCCTGGAGTGAGGGATCCCGTAGCAATCAGCCCCAGCATTTT. Amino acids: CAWSEGSRSNQPQHF.